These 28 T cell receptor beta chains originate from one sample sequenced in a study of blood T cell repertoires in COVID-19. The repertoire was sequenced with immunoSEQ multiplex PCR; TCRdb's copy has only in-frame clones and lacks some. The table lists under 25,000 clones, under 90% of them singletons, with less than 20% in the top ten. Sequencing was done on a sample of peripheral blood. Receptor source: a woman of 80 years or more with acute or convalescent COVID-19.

The CDR3 loop reads CAWGTGVANEKLFF. CDR3 coding DNA: TGTGCCTGGGGGACAGGGGTGGCTAATGAAAAACTGTTTTTT. V is TRBV30 and J is TRBJ1-4; 10 bases match TRBD1. Unmatched junction bases numbered 3, after V lost 5 bases and J lost 3 bases. The CDR3 has 14 residues. Germline V gives CDR1 GTSNPN, CDR2 SVGIG (reference sequence). The entire variable domain, with the rest obtained from reference TRBV30 and TRBJ1-4, is as follows: SQTIHQWPATLVQPVGSPLSLECTVEGTSNPNLYWYRQAAGRGLQLLFYSVGIGQISSEVPQNLSASRPQDRQFILSSKKLLLSDSGFYLCAWGTGVANEKLFFGSGTQLSVL.

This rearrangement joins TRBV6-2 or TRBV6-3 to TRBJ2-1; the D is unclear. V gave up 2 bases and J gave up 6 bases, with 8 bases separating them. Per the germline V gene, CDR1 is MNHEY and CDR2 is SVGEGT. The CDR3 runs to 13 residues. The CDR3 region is CASSYQLRNEQFF. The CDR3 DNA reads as TGTGCCAGCAGTTACCAACTCCGCAATGAGCAGTTCTTC.

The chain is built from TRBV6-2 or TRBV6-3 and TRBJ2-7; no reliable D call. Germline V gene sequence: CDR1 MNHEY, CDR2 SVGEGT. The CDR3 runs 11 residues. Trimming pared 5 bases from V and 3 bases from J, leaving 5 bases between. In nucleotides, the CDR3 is TGTGCCAGCAGTAACAGCTACGAGCAGTACTTC. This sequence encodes CASSNSYEQYF.

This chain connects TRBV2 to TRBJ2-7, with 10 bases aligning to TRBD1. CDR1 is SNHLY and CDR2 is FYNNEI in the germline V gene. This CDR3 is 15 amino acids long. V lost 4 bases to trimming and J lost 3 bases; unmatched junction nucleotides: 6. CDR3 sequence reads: CASSGWTGGGYEQYF. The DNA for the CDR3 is TGTGCCAGCAGTGGGTGGACAGGGGGGGGCTACGAGCAGTACTTC.

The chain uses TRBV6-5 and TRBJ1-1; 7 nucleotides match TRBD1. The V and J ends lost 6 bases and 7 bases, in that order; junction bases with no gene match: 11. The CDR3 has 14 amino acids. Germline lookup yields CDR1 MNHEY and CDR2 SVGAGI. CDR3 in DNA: TGTGCCAGCAGGACGGGACAGACGATTAATGAAGCTTTCTTT. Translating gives CASRTGQTINEAFF.

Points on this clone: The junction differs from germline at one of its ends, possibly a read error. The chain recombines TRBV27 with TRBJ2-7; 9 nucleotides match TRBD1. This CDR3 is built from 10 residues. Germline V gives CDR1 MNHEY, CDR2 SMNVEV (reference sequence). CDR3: CANPPGQGHF. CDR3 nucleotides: TGTGCCAACCCCCCGGGACAGGGACACTTC.

CDR3 in DNA: TGTGCCTGGAGTCGGAGGGGCGGCGATACGCAGTATTTT. It specifies CAWSRRGGDTQYF. The chain employs TRBV30 and TRBJ2-3; weak D call: TRBD2 (6 bases). V dropped 2 bases and J dropped 6 bases, with 12 bases sitting between them. The CDR3 length is 13 residues. Per the germline V gene, CDR1 is GTSNPN and CDR2 is SVGIG (reference sequence).

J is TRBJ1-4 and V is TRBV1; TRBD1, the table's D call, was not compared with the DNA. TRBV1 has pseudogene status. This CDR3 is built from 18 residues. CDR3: CTSSQAGVAIPTNEKLFF. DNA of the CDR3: TGCACCAGCAGCCAAGCAGGGGTCGCAATACCAACTAATGAAAAACTGTTTTTT.

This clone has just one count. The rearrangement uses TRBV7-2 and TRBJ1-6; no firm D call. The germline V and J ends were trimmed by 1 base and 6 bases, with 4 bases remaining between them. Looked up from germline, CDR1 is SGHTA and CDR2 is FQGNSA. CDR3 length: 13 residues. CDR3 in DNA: TGTGCCAGCAGCTTAGAGCCTAATTCACCCCTCCACTTT. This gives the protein CASSLEPNSPLHF.

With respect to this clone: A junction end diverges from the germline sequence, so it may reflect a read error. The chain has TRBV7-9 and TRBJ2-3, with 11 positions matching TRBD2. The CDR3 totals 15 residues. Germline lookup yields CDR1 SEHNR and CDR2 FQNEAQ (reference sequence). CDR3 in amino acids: CASSVAGGHGDTQYF. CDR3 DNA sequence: TGTGCCAGCAGCGTAGCGGGAGGGCATGGAGATACGCAGTATTTT.

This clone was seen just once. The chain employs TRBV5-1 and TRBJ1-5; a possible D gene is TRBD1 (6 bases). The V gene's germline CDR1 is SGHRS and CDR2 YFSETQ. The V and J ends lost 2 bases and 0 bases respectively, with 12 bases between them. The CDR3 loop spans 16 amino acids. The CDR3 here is CASSLLPGDSNQPQHF. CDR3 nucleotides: TGCGCCAGCAGCTTACTACCAGGGGATAGCAATCAGCCCCAGCATTTT.

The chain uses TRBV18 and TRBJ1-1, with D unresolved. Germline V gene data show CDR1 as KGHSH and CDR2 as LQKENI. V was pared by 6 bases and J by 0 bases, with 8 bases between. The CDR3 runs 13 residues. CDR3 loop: CASSPGLNTEAFF. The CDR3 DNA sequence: TGTGCCAGCTCGCCGGGGTTGAACACTGAAGCTTTCTTT. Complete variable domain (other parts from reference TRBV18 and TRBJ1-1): NAGVMQNPRHLVRRRGQEARLRCSPMKGHSHVYWYRQLPEEGLKFMVYLQKENIIDESGMPKERFSAEFPKEGPSILRIQQVVRGDSAAYFCASSPGLNTEAFFGQGTRLTVV.

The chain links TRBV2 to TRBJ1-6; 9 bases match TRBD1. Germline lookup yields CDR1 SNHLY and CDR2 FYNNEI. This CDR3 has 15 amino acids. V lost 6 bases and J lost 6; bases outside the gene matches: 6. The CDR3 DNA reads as TGTGCCAGCAGCCGGACAGGGGAGGGTAATTCACCCCTCCACTTT. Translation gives CASSRTGEGNSPLHF.

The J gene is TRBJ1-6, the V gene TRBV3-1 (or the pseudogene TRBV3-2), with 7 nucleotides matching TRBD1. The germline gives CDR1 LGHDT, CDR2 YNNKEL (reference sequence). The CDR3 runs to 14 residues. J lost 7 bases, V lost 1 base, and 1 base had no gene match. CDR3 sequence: CASSQAGGNSPLHF. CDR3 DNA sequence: TGTGCCAGCAGCCAAGCAGGGGGGAATTCACCCCTCCACTTT.

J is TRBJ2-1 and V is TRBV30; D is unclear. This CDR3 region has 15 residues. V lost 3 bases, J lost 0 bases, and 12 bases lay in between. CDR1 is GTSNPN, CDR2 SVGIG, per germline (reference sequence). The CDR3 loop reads CAWRYDFSSYNEQFF. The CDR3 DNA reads TGTGCCTGGAGATACGACTTTAGCTCCTACAATGAGCAGTTCTTC.

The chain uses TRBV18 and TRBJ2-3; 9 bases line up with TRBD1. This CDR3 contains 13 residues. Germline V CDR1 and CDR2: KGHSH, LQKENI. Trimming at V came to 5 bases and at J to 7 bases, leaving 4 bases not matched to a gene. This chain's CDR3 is CASSSGTGYTQYF. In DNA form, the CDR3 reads TGTGCCAGCTCAAGCGGGACAGGGTATACGCAGTATTTT. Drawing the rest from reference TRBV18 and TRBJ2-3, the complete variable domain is NAGVMQNPRHLVRRRGQEARLRCSPMKGHSHVYWYRQLPEEGLKFMVYLQKENIIDESGMPKERFSAEFPKEGPSILRIQQVVRGDSAAYFCASSSGTGYTQYFGPGTRLTVL.

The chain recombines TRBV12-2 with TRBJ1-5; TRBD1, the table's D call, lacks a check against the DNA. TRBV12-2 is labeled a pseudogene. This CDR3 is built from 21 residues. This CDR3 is CASRLKGGTGTETYSNQPQHF. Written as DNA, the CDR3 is TGTGCAAGTCGCCTAAAAGGTGGTACTGGGACAGAAACGTATAGCAATCAGCCCCAGCATTTT.

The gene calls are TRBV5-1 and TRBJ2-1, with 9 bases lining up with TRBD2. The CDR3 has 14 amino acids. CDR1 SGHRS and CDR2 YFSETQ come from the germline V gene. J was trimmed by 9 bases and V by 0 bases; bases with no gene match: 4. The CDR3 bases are TGCGCCAGCAGCTTGGTGCTAGCGGGACGTGAGCAGTTCTTC. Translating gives CASSLVLAGREQFF.

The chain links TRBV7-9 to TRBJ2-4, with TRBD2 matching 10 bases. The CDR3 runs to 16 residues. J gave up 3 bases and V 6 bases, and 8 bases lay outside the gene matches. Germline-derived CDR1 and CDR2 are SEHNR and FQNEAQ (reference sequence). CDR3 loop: CASRPAGGPNKNIQYF. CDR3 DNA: TGTGCCAGCAGACCAGCGGGAGGGCCGAACAAAAACATTCAGTACTTC. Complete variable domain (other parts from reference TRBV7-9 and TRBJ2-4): DTGVSQNPRHKITKRGQNVTFRCDPISEHNRLYWYRQTLGQGPEFLTYFQNEAQLEKSRLLSDRFSAERPKGSFSTLEIQRTEQGDSAMYLCASRPAGGPNKNIQYFGAGTRLSVL.

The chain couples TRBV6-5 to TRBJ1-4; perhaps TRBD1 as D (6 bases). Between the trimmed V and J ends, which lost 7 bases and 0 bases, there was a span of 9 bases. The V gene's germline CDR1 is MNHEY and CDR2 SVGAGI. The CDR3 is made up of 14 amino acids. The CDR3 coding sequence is TGTGCCAGCAAAGGGACAACAACTAATGAAAAACTGTTTTTT. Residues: CASKGTTTNEKLFF.

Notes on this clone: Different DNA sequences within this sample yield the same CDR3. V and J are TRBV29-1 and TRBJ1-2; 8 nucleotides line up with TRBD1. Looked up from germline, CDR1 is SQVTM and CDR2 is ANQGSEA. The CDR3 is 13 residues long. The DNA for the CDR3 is TGCAGGGTTCCGGACAGGGTGGGGGGTGGCTACACCTTC. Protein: CRVPDRVGGGYTF.

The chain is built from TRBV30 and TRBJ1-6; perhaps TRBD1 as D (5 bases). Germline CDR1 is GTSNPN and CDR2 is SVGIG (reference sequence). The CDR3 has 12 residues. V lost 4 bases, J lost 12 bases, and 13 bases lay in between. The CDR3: CAWTTGVGPLHF. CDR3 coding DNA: TGTGCCTGGACCACGGGGGTCGGACCCCTCCACTTT.

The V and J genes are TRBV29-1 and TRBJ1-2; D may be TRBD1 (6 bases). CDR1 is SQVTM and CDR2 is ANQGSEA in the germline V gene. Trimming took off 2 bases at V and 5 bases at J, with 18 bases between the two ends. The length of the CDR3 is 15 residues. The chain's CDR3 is CSVENRRVTGYGYTF. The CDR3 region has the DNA TGCAGCGTTGAAAACAGGCGAGTGACAGGATATGGCTACACCTTC.

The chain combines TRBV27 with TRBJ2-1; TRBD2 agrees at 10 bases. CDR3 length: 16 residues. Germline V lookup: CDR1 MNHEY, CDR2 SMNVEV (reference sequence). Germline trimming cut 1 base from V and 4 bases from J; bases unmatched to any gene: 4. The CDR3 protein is CASSLLAGGLYNEQFF. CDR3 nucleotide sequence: TGTGCCAGCAGTTTATTAGCGGGGGGACTTTACAATGAGCAGTTCTTC.

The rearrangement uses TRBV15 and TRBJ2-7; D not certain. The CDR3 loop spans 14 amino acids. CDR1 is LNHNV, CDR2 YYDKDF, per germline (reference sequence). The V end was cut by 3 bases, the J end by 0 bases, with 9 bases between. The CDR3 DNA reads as TGTGCCACCAGCAGCGGAGTCCACTCCTACGAGCAGTACTTC. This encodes CATSSGVHSYEQYF.

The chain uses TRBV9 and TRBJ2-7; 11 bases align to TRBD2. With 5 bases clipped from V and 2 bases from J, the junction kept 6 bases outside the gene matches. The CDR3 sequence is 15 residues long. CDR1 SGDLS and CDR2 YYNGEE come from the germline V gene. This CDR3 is CASSLGTSGTYEQYF. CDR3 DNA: TGTGCCAGCAGTCTCGGGACTAGCGGAACCTACGAGCAGTACTTC. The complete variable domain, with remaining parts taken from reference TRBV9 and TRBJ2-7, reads DSGVTQTPKHLITATGQRVTLRCSPRSGDLSVYWYQQSLDQGLQFLIQYYNGEERAKGNILERFSAQQFPDLHSELNLSSLELGDSALYFCASSLGTSGTYEQYFGPGTRLTVT.

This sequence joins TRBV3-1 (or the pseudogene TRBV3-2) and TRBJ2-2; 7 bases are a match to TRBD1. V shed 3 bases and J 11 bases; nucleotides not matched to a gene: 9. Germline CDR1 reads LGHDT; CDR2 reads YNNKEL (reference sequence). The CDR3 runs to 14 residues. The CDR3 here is CASSHRQGRKELFF. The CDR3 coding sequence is TGTGCCAGCAGCCACCGACAGGGAAGGAAAGAGCTGTTTTTT.

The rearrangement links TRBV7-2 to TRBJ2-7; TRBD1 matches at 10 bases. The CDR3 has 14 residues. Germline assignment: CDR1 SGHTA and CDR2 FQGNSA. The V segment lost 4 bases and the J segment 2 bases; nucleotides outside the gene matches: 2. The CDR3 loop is CASSSGQGAYEQYF. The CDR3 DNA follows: TGTGCCAGCAGCTCCGGACAGGGGGCCTACGAGCAGTACTTC.